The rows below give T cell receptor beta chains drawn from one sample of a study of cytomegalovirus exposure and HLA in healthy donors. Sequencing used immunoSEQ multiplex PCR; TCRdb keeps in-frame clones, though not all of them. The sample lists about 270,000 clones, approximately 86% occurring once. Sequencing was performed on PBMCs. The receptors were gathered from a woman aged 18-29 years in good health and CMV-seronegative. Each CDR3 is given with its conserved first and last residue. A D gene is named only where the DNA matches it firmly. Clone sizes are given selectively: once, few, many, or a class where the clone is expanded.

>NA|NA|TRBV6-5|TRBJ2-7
TGTGCCAGCAGCAGAGATAGCAGTCCCGCGGAGCAGTACTTC
CASSRDSSPAEQYF
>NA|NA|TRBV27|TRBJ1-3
TGTGCCAGCAGTTTAGGGTTCAACCGGGGGGGGACCATATATTTT
CASSLGFNRGGTIYF
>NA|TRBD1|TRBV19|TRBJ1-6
TGTGCCAGTAGTATAGAACAGGGGTACGGTTCACCCCTCCACTTT
CASSIEQGYGSPLHF
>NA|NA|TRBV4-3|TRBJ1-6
TGCGCCAGCAGCCAAGATAAAGAGGGTGAATCACCCCTCCACTTT
CASSQDKEGESPLHF
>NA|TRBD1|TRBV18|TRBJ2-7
TGTGCCAGCTCACCACCGGGACAGGGGACCTACGAGCAGTACTTC
CASSPPGQGTYEQYF
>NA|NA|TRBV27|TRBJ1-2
TGTGCCAGCAGTTTATCGGCGGGGGATGGCTACACCTTC
CASSLSAGDGYTF
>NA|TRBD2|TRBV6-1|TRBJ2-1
TGTGCCAGCAGCCGACTAGCGGGTGGGTACAATGAGCAGTTCTTC
CASSRLAGGYNEQFF
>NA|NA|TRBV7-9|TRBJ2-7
TGTGCCAGCAGCCCCACAAACGGTCCGGGCTACGAGCAGTACTTC
CASSPTNGPGYEQYF
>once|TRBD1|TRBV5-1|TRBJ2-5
TGCGCCAGCAGCTTCGGGACAGGGGGCAGGGAGACCCAGTACTTC
CASSFGTGGRETQYF
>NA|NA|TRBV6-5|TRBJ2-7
TGTGCCAGCAGTTACTCACCAGGGGCTTATCCCGTCGGGCAGTACTTC
CASSYSPGAYPVGQYF
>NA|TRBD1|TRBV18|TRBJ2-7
TGTGCCAGCTCATCGATGTACCGGGACAGGGTACTCTCCTACGAGCAGTACTTC
CASSSMYRDRVLSYEQYF
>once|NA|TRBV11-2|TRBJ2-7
TGTGCCAGCAGCTTAGGCGGCTTCCGCGAGCAGTACTTC
CASSLGGFREQYF
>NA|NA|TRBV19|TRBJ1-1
TGTGCCAGTATTATGAACACTGAAGCTTTCTTT
CASIMNTEAFF
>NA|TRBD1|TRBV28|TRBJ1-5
TGTGCCAGCAGTTCCGGGACAGGGGGCAATCAGCCCCAGCATTTT
CASSSGTGGNQPQHF
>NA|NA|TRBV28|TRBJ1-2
TGTGCCAGCACGAGTTCAGGGGAGAGGGGCTACACCTTC
CASTSSGERGYTF
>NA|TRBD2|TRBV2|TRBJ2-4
TGTGCCAGCAGAGGCCGGACTAGCGGTTATCTACTAGCCAAAAACATTCAGTACTTC
CASRGRTSGYLLAKNIQYF
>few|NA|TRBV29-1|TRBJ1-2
TGCAGCGTGGGCCATGGACAAAGGGGCTATGGCTACACCTTC
CSVGHGQRGYGYTF
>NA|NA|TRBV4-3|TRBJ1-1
TGCGCCAGCAGCCAAGATACCGAGGGAGGAACTGAAGCTTTCTTT
CASSQDTEGGTEAFF
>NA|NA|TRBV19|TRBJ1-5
TGTGCCAGTAGTATTCGGGGAAATAGCAATCAGCCCCAGCATTTT
CASSIRGNSNQPQHF
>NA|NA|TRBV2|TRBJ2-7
TGTGCCAGCAGTGCTAGCTCCTACGAGCAGTACTTC
CASSASSYEQYF
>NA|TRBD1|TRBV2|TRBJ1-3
TGTGCCAGCAGTACCGGGACAGGGGGCTCTGGAAACACCATATATTTT
CASSTGTGGSGNTIYF
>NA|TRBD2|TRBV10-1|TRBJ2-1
TGCGCCAGCAGTCCCGGGGCTAGCGGTACCAATGAGCAGTTCTTC
CASSPGASGTNEQFF
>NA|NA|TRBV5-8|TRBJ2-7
TGTGCCAGCAGCCGCGGACAGTTCTACGAGCAGTACTTC
CASSRGQFYEQYF
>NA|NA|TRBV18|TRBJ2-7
TGTGCCAGCTCACTATCCAGGGGATCCTACGAGCAGTACTTC
CASSLSRGSYEQYF
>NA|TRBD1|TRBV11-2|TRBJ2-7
TGTGCCAGCAGCTCGCCGGGACAGGGGGCGAGGGAGCAGTACTTC
CASSSPGQGAREQYF
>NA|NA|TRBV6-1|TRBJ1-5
TGTGCCAGCAGTGAAAGGGGCAGCCCATATAGCAATCAGCCCCAGCATTTT
CASSERGSPYSNQPQHF
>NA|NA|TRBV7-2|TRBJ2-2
TGTGCCAGCAGCTTACGTACCAGGGGCACCGGGGAGCTGTTTTTT
CASSLRTRGTGELFF
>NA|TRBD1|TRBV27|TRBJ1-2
TGTGCCAGCAGGTACCGGGACAGGGAAGTGGACGACACCTTC
CASRYRDREVDDTF
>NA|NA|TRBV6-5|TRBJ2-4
TGTGCCAGCAGTTACTCCGGCGGGAAAGACATTCAGTACTTC
CASSYSGGKDIQYF
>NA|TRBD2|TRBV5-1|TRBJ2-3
TGCGCCAGCAGCCCACTAGCGGGGGACACAGATACGCAGTATTTT
CASSPLAGDTDTQYF
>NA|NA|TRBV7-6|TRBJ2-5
TGTGCCAGCAGCCTAAACGAGGGACAAGAGACCCAGTACTTC
CASSLNEGQETQYF
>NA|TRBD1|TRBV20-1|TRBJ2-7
TGCAGTTCCGGGACAGGGCACGAGCAGTACTTC
CSSGTGHEQYF
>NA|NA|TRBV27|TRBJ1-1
TGTGCCAGCAGTTTAGAAGGGGGCACTGAAGCTTTCTTT
CASSLEGGTEAFF
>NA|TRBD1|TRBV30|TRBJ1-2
TGTGCCTGGTCACAGGGGTCAGCTAACTATGGCTACACCTTC
CAWSQGSANYGYTF
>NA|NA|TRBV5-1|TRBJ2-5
TGCGCCAGTAGACAAGAGACCGAGTACTTC
CASRQETEYF
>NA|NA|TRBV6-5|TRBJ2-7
TGTGCCAGCAGACGCGGGACAGCTACTGCCTACGAGCAGTACTTC
CASRRGTATAYEQYF
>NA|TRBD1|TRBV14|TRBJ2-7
TGTGCCAGCAGCCAAGCCCTGGACAGGGGCCACGAGCAGTACTTC
CASSQALDRGHEQYF
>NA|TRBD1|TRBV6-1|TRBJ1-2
TGTGCCAGCAGGACCGACAGGGAGGCTAACTATGGCTACACCTTC
CASRTDREANYGYTF
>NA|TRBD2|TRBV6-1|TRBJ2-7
TGTGCCAGCAGTGCGGGACTAGCAAGCGAGCAGTACTTC
CASSAGLASEQYF
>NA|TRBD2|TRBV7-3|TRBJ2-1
TGTGCCAGCAGCTTAGGGAGACTAGCGGGGGCTTACAATGAGCAGTTCTTC
CASSLGRLAGAYNEQFF
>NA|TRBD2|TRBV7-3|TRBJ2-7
TGTGCCAGCAGCTTAGCCAGCGGGGGCCCCTACGAGCAGTACTTC
CASSLASGGPYEQYF
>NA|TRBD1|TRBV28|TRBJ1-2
TGTGCCAGCAGTAAACAGGGGGCCTATGGCTACACCTTC
CASSKQGAYGYTF
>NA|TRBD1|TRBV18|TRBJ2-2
TGTGCCAGCTCACTCACCCAGGACAGGGATAACACCGGGGAGCTGTTTTTT
CASSLTQDRDNTGELFF
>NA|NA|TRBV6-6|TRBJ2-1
TGTGCCAGCAGTTACAAAAGAGGGAGCTATGAGCAGTTCTTC
CASSYKRGSYEQFF
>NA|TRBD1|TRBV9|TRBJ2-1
TGTGCCAGCAGCGTGGCCGGACAGGGTTGGGGAAATGAGCAGTTCTTC
CASSVAGQGWGNEQFF
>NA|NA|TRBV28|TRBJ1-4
TGTGCCAGCAGGGGGGGGCTAGGGGAAAAACTGTTTTTT
CASRGGLGEKLFF
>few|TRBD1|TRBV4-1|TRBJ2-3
TGCGCCAGCAGCCAAGAGAGGTGGGAAGGGGGCGCAACAGATACGCAGTATTTT
CASSQERWEGGATDTQYF
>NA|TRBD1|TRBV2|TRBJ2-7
TGTGCCAGCAGTAAGGGACAGGGGCCCTACGAGCAGTACTTC
CASSKGQGPYEQYF
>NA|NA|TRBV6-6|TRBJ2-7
TGTGCCAGCAGCCGAATCGACAGCTACGAGCAGTACTTC
CASSRIDSYEQYF
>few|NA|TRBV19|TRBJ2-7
TGTGCCAGTAGTGGGTCAGGGGAAGGATCCTACGAGCAGTACTTC
CASSGSGEGSYEQYF
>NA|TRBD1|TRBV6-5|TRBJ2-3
TGTGCCAGCGGCCGACAGGGGGTGGCAGATACGCAGTATTTT
CASGRQGVADTQYF
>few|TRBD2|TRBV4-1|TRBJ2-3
TGCGCCAGCAGCCAAGATCGGTATTGGACTAGCGGGGGCACAGATACGCAGTATTTT
CASSQDRYWTSGGTDTQYF
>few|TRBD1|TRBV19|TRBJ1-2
TGTGCCAGTAGGGGACAGGGTGACTATGGCTACACCTTC
CASRGQGDYGYTF
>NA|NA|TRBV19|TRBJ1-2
TGTGCCAGTAGTGGAACAGCCGCTAACTATGGCTACACCTTC
CASSGTAANYGYTF
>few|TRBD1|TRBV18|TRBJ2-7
TGTGCCAGCTCACCAGAACAGGGGAGCAACGAGCAGTACTTC
CASSPEQGSNEQYF
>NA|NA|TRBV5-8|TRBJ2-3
TGTGCCAGCAGCTTGCGGGTGGACACAGATACGCAGTATTTT
CASSLRVDTDTQYF